The clone carrying this TCR beta chain was seen a few times. What it binds is unknown. The final CDR3 position lacks the conserved phenylalanine or tryptophan, pointing to a likely read error. This sample was included in a study of blood T cells in healthy people across ages. Study results and caveats: Age brought a roughly linear fall in TCR beta diversity measured per million T cells. There were more naive CD4+ cells and higher diversity in long-lived donors than in aged donors.

Per germline, CDR1 MNHNY and CDR2 SVGAGI (reference sequence). CDR3 length equals 14 residues. V lost 7 bases to trimming and J lost 0 bases; unmatched junction nucleotides: 5. PCR was performed a second time for roughly 7 to 12 cycles using a sample-barcoded 5' primer and a J-beta primer mix. TCRdb re-analysed the 5' RACE reads in MiXCR, keeping a single row per CDR3 protein. The sample records 500,000 to 550,000 distinct CDR3 sequences, around 24% being singletons. These data also formed part of another study, on T cells of mothers and their children. Per that paper: Over 8.5 million reads per mother and roughly 3 million per child were obtained. The study found slightly higher but non-significant overlap in related versus unrelated mother-child pairs.

The TCR comes from a boy between 10 and 17 years old in good health. The sequenced sample consisted of blood. The gene calls are TRBV6-6 and TRBJ1-1, with 7 bases identical to TRBD1. The CDR3 region is CASNLQGMNTEAFL. The CDR3 nucleotides are TGTGCCAGCAATTTACAGGGGATGAACACTGAAGCTTTCCTT.